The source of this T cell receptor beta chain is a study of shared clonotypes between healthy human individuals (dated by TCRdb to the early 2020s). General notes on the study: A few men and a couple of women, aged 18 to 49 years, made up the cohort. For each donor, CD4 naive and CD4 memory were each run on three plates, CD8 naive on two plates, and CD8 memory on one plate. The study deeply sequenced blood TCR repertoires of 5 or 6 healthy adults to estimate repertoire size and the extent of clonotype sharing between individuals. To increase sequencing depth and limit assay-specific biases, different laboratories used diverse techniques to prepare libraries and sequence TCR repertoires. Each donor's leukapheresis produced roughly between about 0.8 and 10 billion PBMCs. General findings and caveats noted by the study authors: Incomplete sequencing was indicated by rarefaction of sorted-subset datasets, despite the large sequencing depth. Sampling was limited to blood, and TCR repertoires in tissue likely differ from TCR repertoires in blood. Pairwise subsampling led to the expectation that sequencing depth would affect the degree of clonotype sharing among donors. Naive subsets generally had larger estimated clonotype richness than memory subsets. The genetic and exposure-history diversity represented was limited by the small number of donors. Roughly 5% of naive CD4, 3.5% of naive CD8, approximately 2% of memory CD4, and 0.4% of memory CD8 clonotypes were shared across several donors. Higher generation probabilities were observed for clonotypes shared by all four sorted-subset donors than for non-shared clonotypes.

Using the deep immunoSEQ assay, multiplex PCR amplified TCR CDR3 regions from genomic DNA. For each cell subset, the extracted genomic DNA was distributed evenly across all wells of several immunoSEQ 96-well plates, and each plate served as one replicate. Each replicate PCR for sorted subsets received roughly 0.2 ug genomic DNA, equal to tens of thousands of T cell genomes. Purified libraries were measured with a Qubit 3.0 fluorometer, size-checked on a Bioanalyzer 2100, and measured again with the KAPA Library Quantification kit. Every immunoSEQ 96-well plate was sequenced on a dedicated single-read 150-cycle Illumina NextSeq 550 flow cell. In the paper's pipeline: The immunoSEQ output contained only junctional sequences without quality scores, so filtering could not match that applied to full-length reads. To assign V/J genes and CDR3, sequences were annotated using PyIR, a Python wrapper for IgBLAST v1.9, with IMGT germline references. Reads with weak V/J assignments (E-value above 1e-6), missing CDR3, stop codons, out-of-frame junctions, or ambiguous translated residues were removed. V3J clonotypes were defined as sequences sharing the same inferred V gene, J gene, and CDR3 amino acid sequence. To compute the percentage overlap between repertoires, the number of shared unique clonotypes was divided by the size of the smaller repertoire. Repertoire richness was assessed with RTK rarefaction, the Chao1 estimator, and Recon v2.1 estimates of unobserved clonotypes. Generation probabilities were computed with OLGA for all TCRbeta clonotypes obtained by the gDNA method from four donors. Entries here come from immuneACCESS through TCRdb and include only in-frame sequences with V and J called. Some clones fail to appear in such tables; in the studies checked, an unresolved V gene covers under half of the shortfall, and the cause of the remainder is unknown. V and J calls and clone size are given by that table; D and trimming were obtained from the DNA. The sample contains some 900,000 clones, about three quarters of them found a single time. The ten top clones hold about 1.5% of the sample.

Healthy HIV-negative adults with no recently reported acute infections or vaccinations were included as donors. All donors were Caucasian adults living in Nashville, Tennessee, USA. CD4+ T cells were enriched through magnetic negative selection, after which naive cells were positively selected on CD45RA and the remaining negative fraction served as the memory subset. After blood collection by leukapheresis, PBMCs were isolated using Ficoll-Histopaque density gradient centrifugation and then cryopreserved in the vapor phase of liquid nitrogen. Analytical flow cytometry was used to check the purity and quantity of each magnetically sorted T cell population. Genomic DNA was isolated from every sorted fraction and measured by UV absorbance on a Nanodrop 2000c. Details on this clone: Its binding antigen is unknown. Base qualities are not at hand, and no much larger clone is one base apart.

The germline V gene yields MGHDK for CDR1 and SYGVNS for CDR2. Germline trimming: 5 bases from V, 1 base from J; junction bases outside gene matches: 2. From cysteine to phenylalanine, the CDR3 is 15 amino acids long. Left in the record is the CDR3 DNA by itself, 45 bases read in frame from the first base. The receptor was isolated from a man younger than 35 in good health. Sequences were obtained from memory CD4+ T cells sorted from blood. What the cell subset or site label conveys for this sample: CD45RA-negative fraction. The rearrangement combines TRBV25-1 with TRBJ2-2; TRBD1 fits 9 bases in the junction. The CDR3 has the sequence CASSSGQGNTGELFF. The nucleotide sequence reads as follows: TGTGCCAGCAGTTCGGGACAGGGGAACACCGGGGAGCTGTTTTTT. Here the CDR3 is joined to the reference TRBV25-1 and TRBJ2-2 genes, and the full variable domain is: EADIYQTPRYLVIGTGKKITLECSQTMGHDKMYWYQQDPGMELHLIHYSYGVNSTEKGDLSSESTVSRIRTEHFPLTLESARPSHTSQYLCASSSGQGNTGELFFGEGSRLTVL.